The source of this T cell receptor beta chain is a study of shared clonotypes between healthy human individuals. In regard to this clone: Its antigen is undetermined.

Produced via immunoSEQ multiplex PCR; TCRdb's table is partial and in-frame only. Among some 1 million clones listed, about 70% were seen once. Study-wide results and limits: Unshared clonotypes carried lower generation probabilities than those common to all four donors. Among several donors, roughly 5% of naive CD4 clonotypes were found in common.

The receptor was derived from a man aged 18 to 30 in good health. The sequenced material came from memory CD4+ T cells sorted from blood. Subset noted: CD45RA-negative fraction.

The CDR3: CASSPRFPGSGNTIYF. The CDR3 bases are TGTGCCAGCAGCCCCCGGTTCCCGGGCTCTGGAAACACCATATATTTT. The chain recombines TRBV2 with TRBJ1-3, with unresolved D. This CDR3 is built from 16 residues. CDR1 is SNHLY and CDR2 is FYNNEI in the germline V gene. V dropped 6 bases and J dropped 0 bases, with 15 bases sitting between them.